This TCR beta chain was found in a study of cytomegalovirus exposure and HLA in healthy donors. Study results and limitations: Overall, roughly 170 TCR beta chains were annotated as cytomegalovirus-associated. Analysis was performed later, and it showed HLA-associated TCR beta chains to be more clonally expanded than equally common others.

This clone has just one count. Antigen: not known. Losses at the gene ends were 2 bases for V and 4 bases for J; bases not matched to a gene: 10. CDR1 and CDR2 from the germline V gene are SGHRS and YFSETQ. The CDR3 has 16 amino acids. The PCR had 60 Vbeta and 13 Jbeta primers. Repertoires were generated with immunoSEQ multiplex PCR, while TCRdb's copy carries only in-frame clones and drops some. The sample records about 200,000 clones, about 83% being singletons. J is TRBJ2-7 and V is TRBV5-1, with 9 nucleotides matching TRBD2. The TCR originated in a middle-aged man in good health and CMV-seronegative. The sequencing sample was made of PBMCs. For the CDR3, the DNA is TGCGCCAGCAGCTTATCCACGGGCGGGGGGGCTTACGAGCAGTACTTC. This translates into CASSLSTGGGAYEQYF.